This T cell receptor (beta chain) emerged from a study of blood T cell repertoires in COVID-19. At the level of the study: Cohort 3 donors were reported recovered after two negative PCRs, clearance, or symptom resolution. Both acute and convalescent COVID-19 samples were obtained from the United States, Italy and Spain.

CDR1 is KGHDR and CDR2 is SFDVKD in the germline V gene. The CDR3 covers 14 residues. V shed 4 bases, J shed 12 bases, and the junction held 11 bases outside the gene matches. How the authors handled the data: From reference gene primer amplification, estimates of nucleated cell counts were derived. Using immunoSEQ multiplex PCR, the repertoire was profiled, and TCRdb retains in-frame clones only, with some absent. V and J calls and clone size are those listed in that table; D and trimming were worked out from the DNA. The table lists about 400,000 clones, approximately 87% of them singletons. The receptor was derived from a man between 35 and 55 years old in a cohort exposed to, infected with or recovered from COVID-19 (not recorded which). The source material was PBMCs or T cells enriched from blood (not recorded which). The gene calls are TRBV24-1 and TRBJ2-1, with 7 bases identical to TRBD1. CDR3 DNA sequence: TGTGCCACCAGTGAAGCGCACAGGGGAAGAGGGCAGTTCTTC. Translating it yields CATSEAHRGRGQFF.